A few counts support the clone carrying this T cell receptor (beta chain). Its antigen is unknown. The sample originates from a study of human T cells and chemical hapten exposure. Study overall: Diphenylcyclopropenone was applied weekly to patients' scalps across the roughly 23-week study.

Documented time point: patch test 1, 2 weeks after DPC sensitization. Regarding treatment: therapeutic diphenylcyclopropenone sensitization with weekly scalp DPC. Regarding the study as a whole: DPC sensitization left the count of TCRs above 1 in 1000 unchanged. Significantly more large CDR3 similarity clusters arose among expanded TCRs than among controls.

One entry per CDR3 protein results from TCRdb running MiXCR on the RACE reads. Of about 99,000 distinct CDR3 sequences in the sample, about an eighth are singletons; the top ten hold 2% to 2.5%. This TCR came from a woman between 40 and 50 years old with alopecia areata. Some clones in this sample may be carry-over from other donors' samples. Sample: whole blood, taken in connection with sensitization to the hapten diphenylcyclopropenone (DPC).

The DNA for the CDR3 is TGTGCCAGCAGTTTAGACAGGAGCTCCTACAATGAGCAGTTCTTC. It is translated as CASSLDRSSYNEQFF. This chain uses TRBV2 with TRBJ2-1; D is possibly TRBD1 (6 bases). Germline CDR1 and CDR2: SNHLY and FYNNEI. Trimming stripped 5 bases from V and 0 bases from J, with 11 bases between. This CDR3 has 15 residues.